A single sample gave rise to the 7 T cell receptor beta chains below, sequenced in a study of blood T cell repertoires in COVID-19. Only in-frame clones appear in the TCRdb table, and some are missing; sequencing was by immunoSEQ multiplex PCR. Counted here are a few hundred thousand clones, approximately 80% occurring once; the ten biggest clones make up 1.1%. Sample: peripheral blood. These receptor sequences come from a human donor with acute or convalescent COVID-19. The donor label of this sample is uncertain.

The V call is TRBV10-3, the J call TRBJ1-1; D not certain. Germline V CDR1 and CDR2: ENHRY, SYGVKD. V was shortened by 3 bases and J by 1 base, with 12 bases between the two germline ends. The CDR3 extends over 15 amino acids. The CDR3 coding sequence is TGTGCCATCAGTGACGGTCAGAGGTCGAACACTGAAGCTTTCTTT. Translation: CAISDGQRSNTEAFF.

V and J are TRBV6-5 and TRBJ1-2; 8 bases fit TRBD1. The junction had 10 bases not matched to a gene; V was cut back by 7 bases and J by 6 bases. The germline CDR1 and CDR2 sequences are MNHEY and SVGAGI. The CDR3 extends over 14 amino acids. The CDR3 nucleotides read TGTGCCAGCAAACACAGGGGGGATTCGGATGGCTACACCTTC. Its translation: CASKHRGDSDGYTF.

The J gene is TRBJ1-2, the V gene TRBV15, with D perhaps TRBD1 (5 bases). Between the trimmed V and J ends, which lost 3 bases and 6 bases, there was a span of 17 bases. The CDR3 consists of 15 residues. Germline V gene data show CDR1 as LNHNV and CDR2 as YYDKDF (reference sequence). The CDR3 DNA follows: TGTGCCACCAGCAGTCCTACCGGGACTCGCGATGGCTACACCTTC. Its translation is CATSSPTGTRDGYTF.

This chain joins TRBV10-3 and TRBJ2-7, with 7 bases matching TRBD2. The CDR3 loop spans 16 amino acids. CDR1 is ENHRY, CDR2 SYGVKD, per germline. Trimming removed 4 bases from V and 0 bases from J; junction bases left unmatched: 9. The chain's CDR3 is CAISGNPPGGSYEQYF. The DNA for the CDR3 is TGTGCCATCAGTGGGAACCCCCCGGGGGGCTCCTACGAGCAGTACTTC.

The gene calls are TRBV19 and TRBJ1-5; TRBD1 matches 9 bases. V lost 11 bases to trimming and J lost 4 bases; unmatched junction nucleotides: 9. Per germline, CDR1 LNHDA and CDR2 SQIVND (reference sequence). This CDR3 has 14 residues. CDR3 region: CASRDRANNQPQHF. CDR3 coding DNA: TGTGCCTCCCGGGACAGGGCTAATAATCAGCCCCAGCATTTT.

The chain employs TRBV5-5 and TRBJ1-4, with D possibly TRBD1 on 6 matching bases. V dropped 3 bases and J dropped 8 bases, with 17 bases sitting between them. CDR1 SGHKS and CDR2 YYEKEE come from the germline V gene (reference sequence). This CDR3 spans 15 amino acids. CDR3 nucleotides: TGTGCCAGCAGCTGGAGGGCAGGGGAGGGGGAAAAACTGTTTTTT. Translation: CASSWRAGEGEKLFF. Looking up the rest from reference TRBV5-5 and TRBJ1-4 gives the full variable domain: DAGVTQSPTHLIKTRGQQVTLRCSPISGHKSVSWYQQVLGQGPQFIFQYYEKEERGRGNFPDRFSARQFPNYSSELNVNALLLGDSALYLCASSWRAGEGEKLFFGSGTQLSVL.

The V and J genes are TRBV11-3 and TRBJ2-1, with TRBD2 identical over 7 bases. Unmatched junction bases numbered 11, after V lost 0 bases and J lost 9 bases. There are 16 residues in the CDR3. CDR1 and CDR2 (germline): SGHNT, YENEEA. The CDR3 DNA is TGTGCCAGCAGCTTAGATACCGAGGGAGGGGCAGGTGAGCAGTTCTTC. It yields the protein CASSLDTEGGAGEQFF. Full variable domain (outside the CDR3, taken from reference TRBV11-3 and TRBJ2-1): EAGVVQSPRYKIIEKKQPVAFWCNPISGHNTLYWYLQNLGQGPELLIRYENEEAVDDSQLPKDRFSAERLKGVDSTLKIQPAELGDSAVYLCASSLDTEGGAGEQFFGPGTRLTVL.